The present entry profiles one T cell receptor beta chain with its context. Its specificity is unknown. These data belong to a study of graft-versus-host responses after intestinal transplantation. Turning to the study itself: Multivisceral, liver-intestinal, or isolated intestinal transplants were received by the recipients. Induction using anti-thymocyte globulin, followed by tacrolimus and steroids for two to four years, was given to all recipients. Findings and caveats of the study: Recipient marrow held GvH clones, some first seen in ileum or blood.

The CDR3 runs to 13 residues. V gave up 7 bases and J gave up 5 bases; unmatched junction bases: 2. CDR1 LNHDA and CDR2 SQIVND come from the germline V gene (reference sequence). TCRdb's copy holds only in-frame clones and misses some; the assay was immunoSEQ multiplex PCR. The sample has 100,000 to 140,000 clones, over 80% seen once; the top ten hold over 0.6%. The rearrangement links TRBV19 to TRBJ1-6; 7 nucleotides agree with TRBD1. The sequenced sample was unstimulated CD4+ T cells sorted from spleen or lymph node cells, obtained before transplant. This TCR came from a human donor who was the organ donor for an intestinal transplant. This chain's CDR3 is CASKGANNSPLHF. The DNA of the CDR3 is TGTGCCAGTAAGGGGGCGAATAATTCACCCCTCCACTTT.